This T cell receptor (beta chain) was captured in a study of regulatory T cells (dated by TCRdb to about 2018). Background on the whole study: T-cell receptor beta repertoires of sorted regulatory, conventional CD4+ and CD8+ T cells were compared between CD3G-deficient patients and healthy controls. Results the study describes overall, beyond this receptor: The degree of regulatory T-cell repertoire restriction differed among patients and was greatest in the two patients with the most severe autoimmunity. Restricted unique TRB V-J pairs and skewed V and J gene usage were observed in patient repertoires, most markedly in regulatory T cells. Compared with control samples, regulatory T-cell samples from patients yielded roughly tenfold fewer unique productive TRB reads. Compared with both autologous conventional CD4+ cells and control regulatory T cells, regulatory T cells from CD3G-deficient patients had reduced Shannon diversity.

This clone was seen just once. Its specific antigen is unknown. No much larger clone is present one base from it, and per-base qualities are unavailable. At the junction V is shortened by 6 bases and J by 3 bases, with 13 bases in between. Reading the germline V gene gives CDR1 SGHRS and CDR2 YFSETQ. Reading from cysteine to phenylalanine, the CDR3 counts 13 amino acids. Here the CDR3 DNA is all that survives: 39 bases in frame from base 1. In the multiplex PCR, 52 forward TRBV primers and 13 reverse TRBJ primers were used, and assay-based and computational corrections were applied for amplification bias. Rearranged TRB loci were amplified from genomic DNA by multiplex PCR within the immunoSEQ assay. TRB amplicons were sequenced on an Illumina HiSeq platform. The study's own analysis went as follows. Raw sequences were error-filtered and aligned to reference gene sequences by custom algorithms and were subsequently analyzed with the immunoSEQ online tools. Frequencies of productive and nonproductive TRB rearrangements were evaluated among both unique and total sequences. Hydrophobicity and amino acid composition of residues 6 and 7 within the TRB CDR3 were used to estimate the potential for self-reactivity. For group comparisons, t tests, Mann-Whitney tests or two-way ANOVA were performed in Prism software. What TCRdb holds here is the immuneACCESS table cut down to in-frame rearrangements. Part of the clones is not present; checked against another copy, under half of the missing clones reflect an unresolved V gene, and the others are unexplained. The V and J calls and clone size are taken from that table; D and trimming were inferred from the DNA. Across this sample there are about 6,100 clones, with more than 80% seen only once. The ten largest clones add up to under 2% of the sample.

Evidence of autoimmunity was present in all CD3G-deficient patients, and the autoimmunity was more severe in two of the patients. Patients ranged from 2 to 39 years of age at testing and had reduced naive and increased memory CD4+ and CD8+ T-cell proportions. CD4+ cells were FACS-sorted into CD25-high CD127-low regulatory T cells and CD25-low CD127-high conventional CD4+ T cells. The patient group comprised roughly 6 individuals with CD3G deficiency. An international network of physicians spanning the United States, Europe and Asia provided the patient samples and clinical data. Peripheral blood mononuclear cells were isolated by Ficoll density separation.

Sequenced input: CD4+ Tregs sorted from blood. The chain is encoded by TRBV5-1 joined to TRBJ2-7; TRBD2 could be the D gene, as 6 bases match. This clonotype was sampled from a person aged 18-30 years with CD3G deficiency. The bases are TGCGCCAGCACTTCTGATAGCGGCTACGAGCAGTACTTC. It is translated as CASTSDSGYEQYF.